The rows below give T cell receptor beta chains drawn from one sample of a study of PD-1 blockade in classical Hodgkin lymphoma. Only in-frame clones appear in the TCRdb table, and some are missing; sequencing was by immunoSEQ multiplex PCR. The repertoire consists of 55,000 to 80,000 clones, with about 91% occurring once and the leading ten covering around an eighth. Source: peripheral blood mononuclear cells (PBMCs), taken at baseline. The receptors were sampled from a human donor with classical Hodgkin lymphoma. CDR3s include the opening cysteine and the closing phenylalanine or tryptophan. The D gene is left open where the match is weak. Not all rows give a size; the values are once, few, many and, for expanded clones, a class.

V gene,J gene,D gene,clone size,CDR3 DNA,CDR3 protein
TRBV6-5,TRBJ2-1,NA,NA,TGTGCCAGCAGTCCCGGCCTAGCGACCTACAATGAGCAGTTCTTC,CASSPGLATYNEQFF
TRBV19,TRBJ2-1,NA,NA,TGTGCCAGTAGCCGATCAATAGACGCGACGGATGAGCAGTTCTTC,CASSRSIDATDEQFF
TRBV6-1,TRBJ2-7,NA,NA,TGTGCCAGCCGAAGAGTACAAAGCTACGAGCAGTACTTC,CASRRVQSYEQYF
TRBV7-6,TRBJ2-2,NA,NA,TGTGCCAGCAGAGCAGATCTGAACACCGGGGAGCTGTTTTTT,CASRADLNTGELFF
TRBV2,TRBJ2-5,TRBD1,NA,TGTGCCAGCAGTCCCCGGACAGGGCTTCAAGAGACCCAGTACTTC,CASSPRTGLQETQYF
TRBV27,TRBJ2-3,NA,few,TGTGCCAGCAGTTTAGCGGGGTTCGCAGATACGCAGTATTTT,CASSLAGFADTQYF
TRBV28,TRBJ2-7,NA,NA,TGTGCCAGCAGACCCCTCGGGCTATTGTACGAGCAGTACTTC,CASRPLGLLYEQYF
TRBV19,TRBJ1-1,TRBD1,medium-sized,TGTGCCAGTAGTATGGGGACAGGGTGGGGGACTGAAGCTTTCTTT,CASSMGTGWGTEAFF
TRBV28,TRBJ1-5,NA,NA,TGTGCCAGTTACAGGGCCGGTCAGCCCCAGCATTTT,CASYRAGQPQHF
TRBV5-1,TRBJ1-1,NA,many,TGCGCCAGCAGCTTCGATGGACTCCGGGACACTGAAGCTTTCTTT,CASSFDGLRDTEAFF
TRBV6-6,TRBJ1-1,NA,NA,TGTGCCAGCAGCCCTCGACACGCTGCTGAAGCTTTCTTT,CASSPRHAAEAFF
TRBV5-4,TRBJ2-5,NA,NA,TGTGCCAGCAGCTCCCCACAGGGTGTCCAGGAGACCCAGTACTTC,CASSSPQGVQETQYF
TRBV4-3,TRBJ2-7,NA,NA,TGCGCCAGCAGCCAAGCTGAAGGTCGGGACTACGAGCAGTACTTC,CASSQAEGRDYEQYF
TRBV18,TRBJ1-5,NA,NA,TGTGCCAGCTCACCGGGGCCGAGCAATCAGCCCCAGCATTTT,CASSPGPSNQPQHF
TRBV25-1,TRBJ2-7,NA,NA,TGTGCCAGCAGTGAAGTCGGGGGGCTCTCCTACGAGCAGTACTTC,CASSEVGGLSYEQYF
TRBV5-6,TRBJ2-5,NA,NA,TGTGCCAGCAGCTTGCGGCTCGCGTCGGAGACCCAGTACTTC,CASSLRLASETQYF
TRBV7-3,TRBJ1-1,NA,NA,TGTGCCAGCAGCTTAGCAATGAACACTGAAGCTTTCTTT,CASSLAMNTEAFF
TRBV19,TRBJ1-6,NA,few,TGTGCCAGTAGTATCGGTGGAGGGAATTCACCCCTCCACTTT,CASSIGGGNSPLHF
TRBV5-4,TRBJ2-1,NA,once,TGTGCCAGCAGCTTGGGGACAGAATTTTACAATGAGCAGTTCTTC,CASSLGTEFYNEQFF
TRBV28,TRBJ1-4,TRBD1,few,TGTGCCAGCAGTCTCACAGGGGAAGCCACTAATGAAAAACTGTTTTTT,CASSLTGEATNEKLFF
TRBV27,TRBJ2-3,TRBD2,NA,TGTGCCAGCACAAAAGCGGGGGCGTCCACAGATACGCAGTATTTT,CASTKAGASTDTQYF
TRBV7-6,TRBJ2-7,TRBD2,NA,TGTGCCAGCAGCTTAGGACTAGCGGGGGAGCAGTACTTC,CASSLGLAGEQYF
TRBV2,TRBJ2-5,TRBD2,NA,TGTGCCAGCAGCAGGATTGGACTAGATGGGGAGACCCAGTACTTC,CASSRIGLDGETQYF
TRBV5-6,TRBJ1-1,TRBD1,NA,TGTGCCAGCAGCTTAGGATGGACAGGAGAAGCTTTCTTT,CASSLGWTGEAFF
TRBV9,TRBJ2-1,TRBD2,NA,TGTGCCAGCAGCGTAGTTCCAGCGGGGGACCTATACAATGAGCAGTTCTTC,CASSVVPAGDLYNEQFF
TRBV7-8,TRBJ2-1,TRBD2,NA,TGTGCCAGCAGCTACTTCACCCTGGGAGGGTACAATGAGCAGTTCTTC,CASSYFTLGGYNEQFF
TRBV5-5,TRBJ1-4,NA,NA,TGTGCCAGCAGCCGGTGGGCGGAAAAACTGTTTTTT,CASSRWAEKLFF
TRBV5-4,TRBJ1-6,TRBD1,NA,TGTGCCAGCAGCTACGGACAGGGCGACTCACCCCTCCACTTT,CASSYGQGDSPLHF
TRBV4-1,TRBJ2-7,TRBD2,NA,TGCGCCAGCAGCCAAGATGGGCTAGCGGGGCACTACAAGCAGTACTTC,CASSQDGLAGHYKQYF
TRBV5-1,TRBJ1-2,NA,NA,TGCGCCAGCAGCTTGGGGTATCGGGCAGAAGATGGCTACACCTTC,CASSLGYRAEDGYTF
TRBV14,TRBJ2-7,TRBD2,NA,TGTGCCAGCAGCCCTCACCCCGGGGGGGAGCAGTACTTC,CASSPHPGGEQYF
TRBV30,TRBJ1-1,TRBD1,NA,TGTGCCTGGAGTGTACTTCCGGACAGGGAGATTGAAGCTTTCTTT,CAWSVLPDREIEAFF
TRBV9,TRBJ2-5,NA,NA,TGTGCCAGCAGCGTAGACGAGACCCAGTACTTC,CASSVDETQYF
TRBV7-9,TRBJ1-4,NA,NA,TGTGCCAGCAGCTCCACAGGGTCCACTAATGAAAAACTGTTTTTT,CASSSTGSTNEKLFF
TRBV28,TRBJ2-5,NA,NA,TGTGCCAGCAGTTTACCAGGCCAAGAGACCCAGTACTTC,CASSLPGQETQYF
TRBV20-1,TRBJ2-7,NA,once,TGCAGTGCCGGTGGTCCCTACGAGCAGTACTTC,CSAGGPYEQYF
TRBV12-5,TRBJ1-1,TRBD1,NA,TGTGCTAGTGGTCCGGACAGGACTATGAACACTGAAGCTTTCTTT,CASGPDRTMNTEAFF
TRBV7-2,TRBJ2-3,NA,NA,TGTGCCAGCAGCTTAATCGCCGCCACAGATACGCAGTATTTT,CASSLIAATDTQYF
TRBV7-6,TRBJ2-7,NA,NA,TGTGCCAGCAGCTTTGGTCGGGAACCTTACGAGCAGTACTTC,CASSFGREPYEQYF
TRBV18,TRBJ2-7,NA,NA,TGTGCCAGCTCACCCACTCATGGGCAGTACTTC,CASSPTHGQYF
TRBV11-3,TRBJ2-1,TRBD1,NA,TGTGCCAGCAGCCGACAGGGGCGTTATAATGAGCAGTTCTTC,CASSRQGRYNEQFF
TRBV4-1,TRBJ1-1,NA,NA,TGCGCCAGCAGGCAAGCGGACACTGAAGCTTTCTTT,CASRQADTEAFF
TRBV7-8,TRBJ2-1,NA,NA,TGTGCCAGCAGCTTAGAGCGGACCCCCGGCCATGAGCAGTTCTTC,CASSLERTPGHEQFF
TRBV30,TRBJ1-2,NA,NA,TGTGCCTACCGCGAACGGGGTGCGAATGGCTACACCTTC,CAYRERGANGYTF
TRBV7-6,TRBJ1-1,NA,NA,TGTGCCAGCAGCTTAGCGGGGCCGAACACTGAAGCTTTCTTT,CASSLAGPNTEAFF
TRBV18,TRBJ2-7,TRBD1,NA,TGTGCCAGCTCACCAACGGAATACAGGGGCAACGAGCAGTACTTC,CASSPTEYRGNEQYF
TRBV6-5,TRBJ2-7,TRBD1,NA,TGTGCCAGCAGTTACGGGGACAGGGCCTACGAGCAGTACTTC,CASSYGDRAYEQYF
TRBV5-4,TRBJ2-5,TRBD1,once,TGTGCCAGCAGCCCTAGCCCCGGGACAGCGGCAACCCAGTACTTC,CASSPSPGTAATQYF
TRBV4-1,TRBJ2-3,TRBD2,NA,TGCGCCAGCAGCCAAGAACTAGCGGGGGGGGGACTCACAGATACGCAGTATTTT,CASSQELAGGGLTDTQYF
TRBV5-1,TRBJ1-1,NA,NA,TGCGCCAGCAGCCCCGGACGGATGAACACTGAAGCTTTCTTT,CASSPGRMNTEAFF
TRBV5-1,TRBJ2-1,NA,NA,TGCGCCAGCAGCTCGGGGCAGAACAATGAGCAGTTCTTC,CASSSGQNNEQFF
TRBV15,TRBJ2-7,NA,NA,TGTGCCACCAGCAGAGATGCGGCAGCTAACGAGCAGTACTTC,CATSRDAAANEQYF
TRBV6-1,TRBJ2-7,TRBD2,NA,TGTGCCAACAGAGCGGGGGGCGGATACGAGCAGTACTTC,CANRAGGGYEQYF
TRBV27,TRBJ1-4,NA,NA,TGTGCCAGCAGTTTAAGACTAGCTAATGAAAAACTGTTTTTT,CASSLRLANEKLFF
TRBV11-3,TRBJ2-7,TRBD1,NA,TGTGCCAGCAGCCCATCGACAGGGGGGGGATACGAGCAGTACTTC,CASSPSTGGGYEQYF